In its sample, the clone carrying this TCR beta chain was seen once. As to time point: baseline pretreatment blood. Treatment here: 15 Gy SBRT to primary tumor, nephrectomy 4 weeks later. The sample is drawn from a study of radiation and T cells in renal cell carcinoma. V was trimmed by 3 bases and J by 2 bases, leaving 15 bases between them. CDR1 and CDR2 (germline): SNHLY, FYNNEI. The CDR3 runs 16 residues. The table came from immunoSEQ multiplex PCR; TCRdb's copy has only in-frame clones and leaves some out. The data contain approximately 120,000 clones, roughly 80% of them seen just once; the ten biggest clones take up about 3%.

The sample in question was blood, obtained from a patient whose treatment included radiotherapy and nephrectomy. The rearrangement uses TRBV2 and TRBJ2-3; no firm D call. This clonotype was sampled from a woman aged 60-75 years with renal cell carcinoma. DNA of the CDR3: TGTGCCAGCAGTGAGGTTTCTATGGGGATCACAGATACGCAGTATTTT. Protein sequence: CASSEVSMGITDTQYF. Using reference TRBV2 and TRBJ2-3 for the parts outside the CDR3, the full variable domain is EPEVTQTPSHQVTQMGQEVILRCVPISNHLYFYWYRQILGQKVEFLVSFYNNEISEKSEIFDDQFSVERPDGSNFTLKIRSTKLEDSAMYFCASSEVSMGITDTQYFGPGTRLTVL.